A selection of T cell receptor beta chains follows, all from one sample in a study of blood T cell repertoires in COVID-19. Generated by immunoSEQ multiplex PCR, the TCRdb table keeps only in-frame clones and is missing some. The sample records fewer than 400,000 clones, around 90% being singletons. Sequenced sample: peripheral blood. These TCRs come from a human donor in a cohort sampled during active COVID-19. The CDR3 runs from the conserved cysteine through the conserved F or W. D genes are given only for firm matches. The size entry is marked missing in some rows and otherwise reads once, few, many or a size class.

j_call d_call clone_size v_call cdr3_nt cdr3_aa
TRBJ2-3 TRBD2 once TRBV9 TGTGCCAGCAGCCTCCCAGCGGCTAGCGGTACAGATACGCAGTATTTT CASSLPAASGTDTQYF
TRBJ1-4 NA NA TRBV28 TGTGCCAGCAGTTTACAGGGTAGGAGTGAAAAACTGTTTTTT CASSLQGRSEKLFF
TRBJ2-1 TRBD2 NA TRBV24-1 TGTGCCACCAGTGAGGCGGGGGGGCCCTACAATGAGCAGTTCTTC CATSEAGGPYNEQFF
TRBJ1-1 TRBD1 NA TRBV7-3 TGTGCCAGCAGCTTTACAGGGGGGAACACTGAAGCTTTCTTT CASSFTGGNTEAFF
TRBJ1-1 NA NA TRBV19 TGTGCCAGTAGTATCAGGGACACTGAAGCTTTCTTT CASSIRDTEAFF
TRBJ2-1 TRBD2 NA TRBV28 TGTGCCAGCGGTTCCGAGCGGGAGGCCCACAATGAGCAGTTCTTC CASGSEREAHNEQFF
TRBJ2-1 NA NA TRBV9 TGTGCCAGCAGCCCCACGCGGGGAGAGCAGTTCTTC CASSPTRGEQFF
TRBJ2-1 NA NA TRBV24-1 TGTGCCACCAGTGACTCGATGACAGGAATAGGGGAGCAGTTCTTC CATSDSMTGIGEQFF
TRBJ2-2 TRBD2 NA TRBV4-2 TGTGCCAGCAGCTACATGGCGATAGCGGGGGGGACCGGGGAGCTGTTTTTT CASSYMAIAGGTGELFF
TRBJ2-1 TRBD2 NA TRBV19 TGTGCCAGTAGCCGACCGGGAGGGGAGAATGAGCAGTTCTTC CASSRPGGENEQFF
TRBJ2-5 TRBD2 NA TRBV4-1 TGCGCCAGCAGCCAGGAAACTAGCGGGGGGGGAGAGACCCAGTACTTC CASSQETSGGGETQYF
TRBJ1-1 NA NA TRBV15 TGTGCCACCAGCAGAGACAGGGCGGTGGCCGAAGCTTTCTTT CATSRDRAVAEAFF
TRBJ2-2 TRBD2 NA TRBV7-8 TGTGCCAGCAGCTTAATGAGCGGGGTGAACACCGGGGAGCTGTTTTTT CASSLMSGVNTGELFF
TRBJ2-3 NA NA TRBV7-6 TGTGCCAGCAGCTTAAGGAGAACCCCAGATACGCAGTATTTT CASSLRRTPDTQYF
TRBJ2-3 NA many TRBV7-9 TGTGCCAGCAGCTCAGAAACCACAGCGGAGGAGGATACGCAGTATTTT CASSSETTAEEDTQYF
TRBJ2-5 TRBD2 NA TRBV7-9 TGTGCCAGCAGCTTCCGGACTAGCGGGGGGGCTCGGGAGACCCAGTACTTC CASSFRTSGGARETQYF
TRBJ2-7 TRBD1 many TRBV3-1/TRBV3-2 TGTGCCAGCAGCGAAAACAGGGGGCTCTACGAGCAGTACTTC CASSENRGLYEQYF
TRBJ2-5 TRBD1 NA TRBV2 TGTGCCAGCAGTAAGACCGGGACAGGGATTGGTGAGACCCAGTACTTC CASSKTGTGIGETQYF
TRBJ1-1 NA NA TRBV19 TGTGCCAGTAGTATTCGGCCCCCCGGGGCTGAAGCTTTCTTT CASSIRPPGAEAFF
TRBJ1-1 TRBD1 NA TRBV19 TGTGCCAGTAGTATAGAGGACAGGCCGTCGGTATCGGGCACTGAAGCTTTCTTT CASSIEDRPSVSGTEAFF
TRBJ1-2 TRBD1 NA TRBV11-1 TGTGCCAGCAGCGGAAGGACAGGGGCTAACTATGGCTACACCTTC CASSGRTGANYGYTF
TRBJ2-1 TRBD1 NA TRBV18 TGTGCCAGCTCCTCTTCCGGGGACAGGGGAGGCAATGAGCAGTTCTTC CASSSSGDRGGNEQFF
TRBJ1-2 NA NA TRBV6-5 TGTGCCAGCAGTTACTCATCCGCCGGGATGTACTATGGCTACACCTTC CASSYSSAGMYYGYTF
TRBJ2-5 NA NA TRBV10-1 TGCGCCAGCAGTGATGGAGGGGACGAGACCCAGTACTTC CASSDGGDETQYF
TRBJ2-2 TRBD1 NA TRBV15 TGTGCCACCAGCAGAGGGCAGGGGGACACCGGGGAGCTGTTTTTT CATSRGQGDTGELFF
TRBJ1-1 TRBD1 NA TRBV2 TGTGCCAGAGACAGGGAGAACACTGAAGCTTTCTTT CARDRENTEAFF
TRBJ2-1 NA NA TRBV2 TGTGCCAGCAGTGAATCGGGAGCGGAAGATGAGCAGTTCTTC CASSESGAEDEQFF
TRBJ2-3 NA NA TRBV6-5 TGTGCCAGCAGTTCGGGTTGGGGCAGGGCAGATACGCAGTATTTT CASSSGWGRADTQYF
TRBJ1-1 TRBD1 NA TRBV2 TGTGCCAGCAGTGAAACAGGGGGAGTCACTGAAGCTTTCTTT CASSETGGVTEAFF
TRBJ2-3 TRBD2 NA TRBV5-1 TGCGCCAGCAGCTTGTTAAAAGCGGGAGTTAATTCAGATACGCAGTATTTT CASSLLKAGVNSDTQYF
TRBJ2-7 TRBD1 NA TRBV3-1/TRBV3-2 TGTGCCAGCAGCGCGGGTAGGGGGCCCTACGAGCAGTACTTC CASSAGRGPYEQYF
TRBJ2-1 TRBD2 NA TRBV4-1 TGCGCCAGCAGCCAAGACACTAGCGGGAGGAATGAGCAGTTCTTC CASSQDTSGRNEQFF
TRBJ2-1 NA NA TRBV5-1 TGCGCCAGCAGCTTAATTGGGAACAGGCCCAACAATGAGCAGTTCTTC CASSLIGNRPNNEQFF
TRBJ2-2 TRBD1 NA TRBV9 TGTGCCAGCAGCGCCGAGGGACAGGGCGGCCTCGGGGAGCTGTTTTTT CASSAEGQGGLGELFF
TRBJ2-1 TRBD2 few TRBV30 TGTGCCTGGAGTCCCCCGGGGCGGGGGGTACTCAATGAGCAGTTCTTC CAWSPPGRGVLNEQFF
TRBJ1-5 TRBD1 NA TRBV2 TGTGCCAGCAGTGGCCGGGACAGGGGTTTTCAACGCAATCAGCCCCAGCATTTT CASSGRDRGFQRNQPQHF